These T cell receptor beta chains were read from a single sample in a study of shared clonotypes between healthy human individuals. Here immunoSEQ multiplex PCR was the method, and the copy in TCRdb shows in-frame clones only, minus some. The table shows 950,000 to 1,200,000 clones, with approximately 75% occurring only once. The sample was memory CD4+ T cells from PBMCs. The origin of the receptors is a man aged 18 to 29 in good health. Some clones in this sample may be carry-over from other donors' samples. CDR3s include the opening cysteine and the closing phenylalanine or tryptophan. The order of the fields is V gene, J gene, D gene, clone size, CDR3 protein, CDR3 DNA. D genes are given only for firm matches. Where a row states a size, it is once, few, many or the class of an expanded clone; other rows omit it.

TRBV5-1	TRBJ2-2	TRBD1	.	CASSWTGETGELFF	TGCGCCAGCAGCTGGACAGGGGAAACCGGGGAGCTGTTTTTT
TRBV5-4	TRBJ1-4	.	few	CASSLPGTEKLFF	TGTGCCAGCAGCTTGCCAGGTACTGAAAAACTGTTTTTT
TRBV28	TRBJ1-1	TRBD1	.	CASSSLGAGQYTEAFF	TGTGCCAGCAGTTCCCTGGGGGCGGGACAGTACACTGAAGCTTTCTTT
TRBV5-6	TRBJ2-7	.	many	CASSWTQSTYEQYF	TGTGCCAGCAGCTGGACACAGAGCACCTACGAGCAGTACTTC
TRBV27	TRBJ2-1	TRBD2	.	CASSLLAVLNEQFF	TGTGCCAGCAGTTTGCTAGCGGTCCTCAATGAGCAGTTCTTC
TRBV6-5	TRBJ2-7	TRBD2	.	CASSSGGTYSYEQYF	TGTGCCAGCAGTTCCGGGGGGACGTACTCCTACGAGCAGTACTTC
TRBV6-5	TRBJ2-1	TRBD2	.	CASSYLGLADEQFF	TGTGCCAGCAGTTACCTTGGGCTAGCGGATGAGCAGTTCTTC
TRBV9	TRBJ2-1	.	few	CASSVVGGGSNEQFF	TGTGCCAGCAGCGTAGTAGGGGGAGGAAGCAATGAGCAGTTCTTC
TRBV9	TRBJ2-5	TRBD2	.	CASSAGGTQETQYF	TGTGCCAGCAGCGCGGGGGGGACACAAGAGACCCAGTACTTC
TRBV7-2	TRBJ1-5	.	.	CASSPPNNQPQHF	TGTGCCAGCAGCCCGCCCAACAATCAGCCCCAGCATTTT
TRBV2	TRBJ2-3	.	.	CASMDSLRAGPDTQYF	TGTGCCAGCATGGACAGCCTACGCGCAGGGCCAGATACGCAGTATTTT
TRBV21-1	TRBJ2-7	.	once	CASSKEGTHCYEQYF	TGTGCCAGCAGCAAAGAAGGTACCCACTGCTACGAGCAGTACTTC
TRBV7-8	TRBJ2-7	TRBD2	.	CASSLELAGPYEQYF	TGTGCCAGCAGCTTAGAACTAGCGGGGCCCTACGAGCAGTACTTC
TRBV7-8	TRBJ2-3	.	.	CASSLGAGQQGNTDTQYF	TGTGCCAGCAGCTTAGGGGCCGGGCAGCAAGGAAACACAGATACGCAGTATTTT
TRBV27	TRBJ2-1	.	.	CASSLSWGDEQFF	TGTGCCAGCAGTTTGTCCTGGGGTGATGAGCAGTTCTTC
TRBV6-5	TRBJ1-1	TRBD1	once	CASSATGMGAEAFF	TGTGCCAGCAGTGCGACAGGGATGGGGGCTGAAGCTTTCTTT
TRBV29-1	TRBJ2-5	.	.	CSAEGQFQETQYF	TGCAGCGCCGAAGGGCAGTTCCAAGAGACCCAGTACTTC
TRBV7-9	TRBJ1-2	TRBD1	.	CASSPGQGLNYGYTF	TGTGCCAGCAGCCCCGGACAGGGGTTAAACTATGGCTACACCTTC
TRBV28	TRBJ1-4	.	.	CASSSSGESGEKLFF	TGTGCCAGCAGTTCTTCAGGGGAGTCGGGGGAAAAACTGTTTTTT
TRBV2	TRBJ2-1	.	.	CASKISGNEQFF	TGTGCCAGCAAGATTAGCGGAAATGAGCAGTTCTTC
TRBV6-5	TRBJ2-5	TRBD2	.	CASSYSVGRAWETQYF	TGTGCCAGCAGTTACTCTGTCGGGAGGGCCTGGGAGACCCAGTACTTC
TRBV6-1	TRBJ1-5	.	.	CASSEGRAARQHF	TGTGCCAGCAGTGAAGGGAGGGCCGCGCGCCAGCATTTT
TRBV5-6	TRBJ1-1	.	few	CASSYQVNTEAFF	TGTGCCAGCAGCTATCAGGTGAACACTGAAGCTTTCTTT
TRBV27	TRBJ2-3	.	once	CASTWTHSTDTQYF	TGTGCCAGCACCTGGACCCACAGCACAGATACGCAGTATTTT
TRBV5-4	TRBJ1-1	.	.	CASRKDSLLEAFF	TGTGCCAGCAGAAAAGACAGTCTACTTGAAGCTTTCTTT
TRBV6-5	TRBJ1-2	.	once	CASRPGRLNYGYTF	TGTGCCAGCAGGCCGGGACGTCTTAACTATGGCTACACCTTC
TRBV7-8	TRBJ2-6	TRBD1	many	CASSDYRGTHSGANVLTF	TGTGCCAGCAGCGACTACAGGGGAACTCACTCTGGGGCCAACGTCCTGACTTTC
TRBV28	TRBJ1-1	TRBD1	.	CASGFLPGQGDTEAFF	TGTGCCAGCGGCTTCCTCCCGGGACAGGGGGACACTGAAGCTTTCTTT
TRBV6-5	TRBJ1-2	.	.	CASSFGVAGYGYTF	TGTGCCAGCAGTTTTGGGGTTGCGGGCTATGGCTACACCTTC
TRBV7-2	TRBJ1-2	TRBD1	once	CASNRDRLNYGYTF	TGTGCCAGCAACCGGGACAGGCTTAACTATGGCTACACCTTC
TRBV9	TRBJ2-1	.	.	CASSVGPGEYNEQFF	TGTGCCAGCAGCGTAGGCCCGGGGGAGTACAATGAGCAGTTCTTC
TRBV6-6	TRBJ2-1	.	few	CASSKGGGRDEQFF	TGTGCCAGCAGTAAAGGGGGGGGAAGGGATGAGCAGTTCTTC
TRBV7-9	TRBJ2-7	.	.	CASSLAYGMGLYEQYF	TGTGCCAGCAGCTTAGCGTACGGGATGGGGCTCTACGAGCAGTACTTC
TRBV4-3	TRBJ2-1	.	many	CASSQGVGKSSYNEQFF	TGCGCCAGCAGCCAAGGGGTAGGGAAGAGCTCCTACAATGAGCAGTTCTTC
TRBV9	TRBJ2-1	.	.	CASSPHPQGSYNEQFF	TGTGCCAGCAGCCCTCACCCTCAGGGATCCTACAATGAGCAGTTCTTC
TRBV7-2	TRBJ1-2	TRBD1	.	CASSLAGTGGLGYGYTF	TGTGCCAGCAGCTTAGCCGGGACAGGGGGCTTGGGCTATGGCTACACCTTC
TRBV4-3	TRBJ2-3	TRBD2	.	CASSQASSGSTDTQYF	TGCGCCAGCAGCCAAGCATCTAGCGGAAGCACAGATACGCAGTATTTT
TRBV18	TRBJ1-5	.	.	CASSTGLPPQPQHF	TGTGCCAGCTCAACTGGACTGCCCCCTCAGCCCCAGCATTTT
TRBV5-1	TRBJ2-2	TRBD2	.	CASSLPSGNTGELFF	TGCGCCAGCAGCTTGCCTAGCGGAAACACCGGGGAGCTGTTTTTT
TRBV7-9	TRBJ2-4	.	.	CASSRPAGAKNIQYF	TGTGCCAGCAGCCGACCAGCGGGAGCCAAAAACATTCAGTACTTC
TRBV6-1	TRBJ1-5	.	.	CASSERGNFQPQHF	TGTGCCAGCAGTGAAAGGGGAAATTTCCAGCCCCAGCATTTT
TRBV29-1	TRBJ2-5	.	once	CSVEMGLLETQYF	TGCAGCGTTGAAATGGGACTCTTAGAGACCCAGTACTTC
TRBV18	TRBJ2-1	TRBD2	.	CASSTTSGVSYNEQFF	TGTGCCAGCTCCACGACTAGCGGGGTATCCTACAATGAGCAGTTCTTC
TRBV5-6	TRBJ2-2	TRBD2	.	CASSVFSGAGELFF	TGTGCCAGCAGTGTTTTCAGCGGGGCCGGGGAGCTGTTTTTT
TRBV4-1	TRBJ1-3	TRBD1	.	CASSPPDRAGNTIYF	TGCGCCAGCAGCCCCCCGGACAGGGCTGGAAACACCATATATTTT
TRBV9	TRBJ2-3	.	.	CASSVAASPDTQYF	TGTGCCAGCAGCGTAGCGGCTAGCCCAGATACGCAGTATTTT
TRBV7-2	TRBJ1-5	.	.	CASSLAEDQPQHF	TGTGCCAGCAGCTTAGCTGAAGATCAGCCCCAGCATTTT
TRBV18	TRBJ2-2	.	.	CASSPGTRSTGELFF	TGTGCCAGCTCACCCGGGACCCGATCCACCGGGGAGCTGTTTTTT
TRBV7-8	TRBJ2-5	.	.	CASSTRTLVETQYF	TGTGCCAGCAGCACCCGGACTCTCGTGGAGACCCAGTACTTC
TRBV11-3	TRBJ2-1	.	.	CASSPGLLGNEQFF	TGTGCCAGCAGCCCTGGACTACTTGGGAATGAGCAGTTCTTC